These 21 T cell receptor beta chains were all obtained from the same sample, sequenced in a study of T-cell reconstitution after alpha-beta-depleted transplantation in children. Unique molecular identifiers were incorporated into the prepared TCRbeta library. One entry per CDR3 protein, called by TCRdb with MiXCR from the PCR reads. Among about 300,000 distinct CDR3 sequences, 9.5% to 13% were seen once, and the ten largest hold 7.5%. This specimen was PBMCs, taken before TCRalphabeta/CD19-depleted stem cell transplant. The receptors derive from a boy younger than two with acute myeloid leukemia, due to receive a stem cell transplant.

The sample holds many counts of this clonotype. The chain links TRBV27 to TRBJ2-7, with D possibly matching TRBD1 (6 bases). Trimming took off 0 bases at V and 3 bases at J, with 18 bases between the two ends. In germline, CDR1 is MNHEY, CDR2 SMNVEV (reference sequence). The CDR3 extends over 17 amino acids. The CDR3: CASSLSSGQFLGYEQYF. The CDR3 region has the DNA TGTGCCAGCAGTTTATCATCCGGACAGTTCCTCGGCTACGAGCAGTACTTC.

This clonotype has ten or more counts. This chain links TRBV28 with TRBJ1-1; the D is unclear. The V gene's germline CDR1 is MDHEN and CDR2 SYDVKM. Trimming took 3 bases from V and 1 from J, leaving 9 bases between them. The CDR3 totals 14 residues. The CDR3 is CASSFEGPNTEAFF. The CDR3 nucleotides read TGTGCCAGCAGTTTTGAGGGCCCGAACACTGAAGCTTTCTTT. The full variable domain, completed using reference TRBV28 and TRBJ1-1, is DVKVTQSSRYLVKRTGEKVFLECVQDMDHENMFWYRQDPGLGLRLIYFSYDVKMKEKGDIPEGYSVSREKKERFSLILESASTNQTSMYLCASSFEGPNTEAFFGQGTRLTVV.

The table lists this clonotype with many counts. V and J are TRBV3-1 and TRBJ2-2; D not resolved. The V and J ends lost 0 bases and 2 bases respectively, with 13 bases between them. The germline CDR1 and CDR2 sequences are LGHDT and YNNKEL (reference sequence). The CDR3 sequence is 17 residues long. Here the CDR3 reads CASSQDPRAANTGELFF. The CDR3 DNA is TGTGCCAGCAGCCAAGATCCACGGGCGGCCAACACCGGGGAGCTGTTTTTT.

This clonotype was seen many times. The rearrangement uses TRBV3-1 and TRBJ2-5, with a weak D call TRBD1 (5 bases). This CDR3 is 14 amino acids long. Trimming took off 5 bases at V and 2 bases at J, with 12 bases between the two ends. The V gene's germline CDR1 is LGHDT and CDR2 YNNKEL (reference sequence). CDR3 sequence reads: CASSTQGAQETQYF. For the CDR3, the DNA is TGTGCCAGCAGCACTCAAGGGGCTCAAGAGACCCAGTACTTC.

This clonotype was seen repeatedly, ten times or more. The chain has TRBV9 and TRBJ2-7; 7 bases align to TRBD1. With V trimmed by 5 bases and J by 2 bases, 4 bases remained unmatched. The CDR3 loop spans 13 amino acids. Germline V gene data show CDR1 as SGDLS and CDR2 as YYNGEE. CDR3 DNA: TGTGCCAGCAGTAGGGACAGCACCTACGAGCAGTACTTC. This translates into CASSRDSTYEQYF.

V gene TRBV19 combines with J gene TRBJ2-5, with TRBD1 matching 8 bases. From germline, CDR1 is LNHDA and CDR2 SQIVND (reference sequence). The CDR3 is 14 residues long. The trim removed 8 bases at V and 4 bases at J, leaving 9 bases unmatched. CDR3 loop: CASSWTGLRETQYF. In nucleotides, the CDR3 is TGTGCCAGTTCCTGGACAGGGCTGAGAGAGACCCAGTACTTC.

This clonotype was seen repeatedly, ten times or more. The CDR3 sequence: CASSPRLAIPYEQYF. CDR3 nucleotide sequence: TGTGCCAGCAGCCCCCGACTAGCAATCCCCTACGAGCAGTACTTC. The V and J genes are TRBV5-6 and TRBJ2-7; 7 bases map to TRBD2. The ends lost 4 bases at V and 2 bases at J; junction bases unmatched: 9. From germline, CDR1 is SGHDT and CDR2 YYEEEE. The length of the CDR3 is 15 residues.

This clonotype was detected many times. The CDR3 spells CSASAGGNEKLFF. The CDR3 nucleotides read TGCAGTGCTAGCGCAGGGGGAAATGAAAAACTGTTTTTT. The chain couples TRBV20-1 to TRBJ1-4; the match to TRBD1 covers 7 bases. The germline V gene has CDR1 DFQATT and CDR2 SNEGSKA (reference sequence). The CDR3 spans 13 residues. The trim removed 3 bases at V and 5 bases at J, leaving 3 bases unmatched.

This clonotype has at least ten counts. The chain has TRBV12-3 or TRBV12-4 and TRBJ2-5; the match to TRBD2 covers 14 bases. This CDR3 has 16 residues. Trimming cost V 5 bases and J 5 bases; bases outside gene matches: 7. This CDR3 reads CASSPGTSGSGETQYF. The DNA of the CDR3 is TGTGCCAGCAGTCCCGGGACTAGCGGGAGTGGGGAGACCCAGTACTTC.

There are many counts of this clonotype. The gene calls are TRBV5-1 and TRBJ2-2; the D is unclear. Trimming left V 2 bases short and J 5 bases short, with 13 bases between. Per the germline V gene, CDR1 is SGHRS and CDR2 is YFSETQ. This CDR3 is 15 amino acids long. The CDR3 loop is CASSFRVIETGELFF. CDR3 sequence (DNA): TGCGCCAGCAGCTTTCGGGTAATTGAAACCGGGGAGCTGTTTTTT.

This clonotype was detected many times. The rearrangement joins TRBV7-3 to TRBJ2-7; 7 positions match TRBD1. Germline loops: CDR1 SGHTA, CDR2 FQGTGA. This CDR3 region has 15 residues. The trim removed 2 bases at V and 3 bases at J, leaving 7 bases unmatched. The CDR3 here is CASSLSGTENYEQYF. The CDR3 DNA reads TGTGCCAGCAGCTTATCCGGGACAGAGAACTACGAGCAGTACTTC.

This clonotype was seen at least ten times. This sequence joins TRBV29-1 and TRBJ2-7; a possible D gene is TRBD2 (6 bases). Germline CDR1 reads SQVTM; CDR2 reads ANQGSEA. The V gene lost 6 bases and the J gene lost 2 bases, with 11 bases spanning the gap. The CDR3 is 12 residues long. The DNA for the CDR3 is TGCAGCGTCCGCGGGACTCCCTACGAGCAGTACTTC. This encodes CSVRGTPYEQYF.

At least ten counts were recorded for this clonotype. In nucleotides, the CDR3 is TGTGCCACCAGCAGAGATCCAAGGACAGGGGAAGAGACCCAGTACTTC. Amino acid sequence: CATSRDPRTGEETQYF. The V call is TRBV15, the J call TRBJ2-5; the match to TRBD1 covers 9 bases. Germline lookup yields CDR1 LNHNV and CDR2 YYDKDF (reference sequence). J was trimmed by 3 bases and V by 0 bases; bases with no gene match: 5. This CDR3 spans 16 amino acids. Complete variable domain (other parts from reference TRBV15 and TRBJ2-5): DAMVIQNPRYQVTQFGKPVTLSCSQTLNHNVMYWYQQKSSQAPKLLFHYYDKDFNNEADTPDNFQSRRPNTSFCFLDIRSPGLGDTAMYLCATSRDPRTGEETQYFGPGTRLLVL.

This rearrangement joins TRBV25-1 to TRBJ2-1; D gene uncertain. The V gene's germline CDR1 is MGHDK and CDR2 SYGVNS. Trimming removed 7 bases at V and 9 bases at J, with 10 bases between. The CDR3 contains 11 residues. CDR3 residues: CASTGLIEQFF. For the CDR3, the DNA is TGTGCCAGCACTGGGCTTATTGAGCAGTTCTTC.

Many counts were recorded for this clonotype. The genes are TRBV5-1 and TRBJ2-3, with a possible D match to TRBD2 (5 bases). V lost 0 bases and J 7 bases, leaving 9 bases between the germline ends. Germline CDR1 and CDR2: SGHRS and YFSETQ. The CDR3 is 13 amino acids. CDR3 amino acids: CASSLAGDNTQYF. The DNA for the CDR3 is TGCGCCAGCAGCTTGGCCGGGGATAATACGCAGTATTTT. Together with reference TRBV5-1 and TRBJ2-3, the CDR3 gives the full variable domain: KAGVTQTPRYLIKTRGQQVTLSCSPISGHRSVSWYQQTPGQGLQFLFEYFSETQRNKGNFPGRFSGRQFSNSRSEMNVSTLELGDSALYLCASSLAGDNTQYFGPGTRLTVL.

At least ten counts were recorded for this clonotype. The J gene is TRBJ2-1, the V gene TRBV24-1; no clear D gene. Germline CDR1 and CDR2: KGHDR and SFDVKD. Trimming shortened V by 4 bases and J by 2 bases, and 5 bases separated the two germline ends. The CDR3 consists of 13 residues. CDR3: CATSDGPYNEQFF. The CDR3, as DNA: TGTGCCACCAGTGACGGCCCCTACAATGAGCAGTTCTTC.

This clonotype was counted only a few times. The chain couples TRBV7-8 to TRBJ2-1, with 13 bases lining up with TRBD2. From germline, CDR1 is SGHVS and CDR2 FQNEAQ. The V gene end was trimmed by 6 bases and the J gene end by 9 bases; junction bases not matched to a gene: 8. The CDR3 runs to 15 residues. The CDR3: CASRSGTSGVSEQFF. For the CDR3, the DNA is TGTGCCAGCAGATCCGGGACTAGCGGGGTCAGTGAGCAGTTCTTC.

The rearrangement uses TRBV11-3 and TRBJ2-7, with D unresolved. V lost 5 bases, J lost 0 bases, and 11 bases lay in between. The CDR3 sequence is 14 residues long. In germline, CDR1 is SGHNT, CDR2 YENEEA. CDR3 residues: CASSPRWNSYEQYF. In DNA, the CDR3 is TGTGCCAGCAGCCCCCGGTGGAACTCCTACGAGCAGTACTTC.

This chain links TRBV18 with TRBJ2-7, with D tentatively TRBD1 (6 bases). Germline V gene data show CDR1 as KGHSH and CDR2 as LQKENI. Trimming took off 3 bases at V and 1 base at J, with 16 bases between the two ends. The CDR3 totals 16 residues. The DNA for the CDR3 is TGTGCCAGCTCACCCCAAGGACAGATCCCGTCCTACGAGCAGTACTTC. As protein: CASSPQGQIPSYEQYF. The whole variable domain, remainder taken from reference TRBV18 and TRBJ2-7, is NAGVMQNPRHLVRRRGQEARLRCSPMKGHSHVYWYRQLPEEGLKFMVYLQKENIIDESGMPKERFSAEFPKEGPSILRIQQVVRGDSAAYFCASSPQGQIPSYEQYFGPGTRLTVT.

This rearrangement joins TRBV3-1 to TRBJ2-7; 8 bases agree with TRBD1. Trimming took 5 bases from V and 13 from J; bases not matched to a gene: 7. The CDR3 extends over 11 amino acids. The V gene's germline CDR1 is LGHDT and CDR2 YNNKEL (reference sequence). Here the CDR3 DNA reads TGTGCCAGCAGCGGACAGGGACGGACATACTTC. Translated: CASSGQGRTYF.

There are many counts of this clonotype. The rearrangement uses TRBV11-2 and TRBJ1-2; 9 nucleotides line up with TRBD1. The V segment lost 3 bases and the J segment 10 bases; nucleotides outside the gene matches: 9. Germline assignment: CDR1 SGHAT and CDR2 FQNNGV. The CDR3 sequence is 14 residues long. CDR3 sequence reads: CASSFGDRVDDYTF. The CDR3 bases are TGTGCCAGCAGCTTTGGGGACAGGGTTGACGACTACACCTTC.